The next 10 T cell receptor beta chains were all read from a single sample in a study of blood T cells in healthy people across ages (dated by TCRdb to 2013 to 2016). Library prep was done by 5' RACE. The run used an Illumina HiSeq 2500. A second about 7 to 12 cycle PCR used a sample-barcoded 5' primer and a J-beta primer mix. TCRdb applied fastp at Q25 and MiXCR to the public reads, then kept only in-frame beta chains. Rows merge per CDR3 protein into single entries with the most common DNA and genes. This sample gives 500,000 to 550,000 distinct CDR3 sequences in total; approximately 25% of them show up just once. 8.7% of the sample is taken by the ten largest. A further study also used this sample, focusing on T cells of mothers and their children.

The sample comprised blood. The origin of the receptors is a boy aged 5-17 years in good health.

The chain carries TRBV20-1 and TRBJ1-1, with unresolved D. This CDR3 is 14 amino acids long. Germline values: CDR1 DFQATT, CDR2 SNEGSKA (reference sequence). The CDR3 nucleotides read TGCAGCGCCCCGGAGGGAGCGACAAACACTGAAGCTTTCTTT. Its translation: CSAPEGATNTEAFF.

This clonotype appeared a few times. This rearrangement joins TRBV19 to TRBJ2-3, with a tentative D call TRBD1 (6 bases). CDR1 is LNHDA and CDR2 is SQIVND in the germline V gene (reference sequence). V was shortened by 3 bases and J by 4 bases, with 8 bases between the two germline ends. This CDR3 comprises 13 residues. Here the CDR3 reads CASSIRGADTQYF. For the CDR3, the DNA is TGTGCCAGTAGTATCAGGGGAGCAGATACGCAGTATTTT.

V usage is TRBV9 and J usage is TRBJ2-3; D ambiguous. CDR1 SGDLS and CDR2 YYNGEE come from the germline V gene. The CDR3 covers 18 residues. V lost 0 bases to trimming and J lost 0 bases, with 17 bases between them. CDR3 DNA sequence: TGTGCCAGCAGCGTAGATGCACGGAGCAGTGCTAGCACAGATACGCAGTATTTT. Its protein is CASSVDARSSASTDTQYF.

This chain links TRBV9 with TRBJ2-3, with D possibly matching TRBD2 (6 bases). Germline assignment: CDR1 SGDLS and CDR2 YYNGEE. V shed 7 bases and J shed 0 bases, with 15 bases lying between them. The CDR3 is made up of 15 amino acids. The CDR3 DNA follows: TGTGCCAGCGCGGTGGAGGGCGCTAGCACAGATACGCAGTATTTT. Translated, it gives CASAVEGASTDTQYF.

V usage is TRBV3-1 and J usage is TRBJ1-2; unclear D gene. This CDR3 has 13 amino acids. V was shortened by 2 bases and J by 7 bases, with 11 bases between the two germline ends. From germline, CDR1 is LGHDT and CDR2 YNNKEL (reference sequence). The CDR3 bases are TGTGCCAGCAGCCAATCCTCCGCCGGTGGCTACACCTTC. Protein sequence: CASSQSSAGGYTF. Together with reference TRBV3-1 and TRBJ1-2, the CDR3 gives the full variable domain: DTAVSQTPKYLVTQMGNDKSIKCEQNLGHDTMYWYKQDSKKFLKIMFSYNNKELIINETVPNRFSPKSPDKAHLNLHINSLELGDSAVYFCASSQSSAGGYTFGSGTRLTVV.

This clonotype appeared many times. CDR3 amino acids: CSVEDHGDQETQYF. CDR3 DNA: TGCAGCGTTGAAGATCATGGGGATCAAGAGACCCAGTACTTC. J is TRBJ2-5 and V is TRBV29-1, with D unclear. The V end was cut by 0 bases, the J end by 2 bases, with 10 bases between. The CDR3 is 14 residues long. From germline, CDR1 is SQVTM and CDR2 ANQGSEA.

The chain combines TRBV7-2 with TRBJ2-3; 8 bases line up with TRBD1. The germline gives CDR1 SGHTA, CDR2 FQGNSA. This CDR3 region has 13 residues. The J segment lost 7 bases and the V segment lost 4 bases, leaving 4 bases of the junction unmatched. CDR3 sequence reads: CASSSDRGYTQYF. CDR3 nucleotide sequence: TGTGCCAGCAGCTCAGACAGGGGATATACGCAGTATTTT.

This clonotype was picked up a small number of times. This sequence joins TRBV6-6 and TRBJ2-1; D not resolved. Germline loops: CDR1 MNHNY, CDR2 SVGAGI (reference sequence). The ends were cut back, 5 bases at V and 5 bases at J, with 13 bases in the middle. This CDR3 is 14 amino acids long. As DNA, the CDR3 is TGTGCCAGCAGTCACAACACCTTAAACAATGAGCAGTTCTTC. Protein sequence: CASSHNTLNNEQFF.

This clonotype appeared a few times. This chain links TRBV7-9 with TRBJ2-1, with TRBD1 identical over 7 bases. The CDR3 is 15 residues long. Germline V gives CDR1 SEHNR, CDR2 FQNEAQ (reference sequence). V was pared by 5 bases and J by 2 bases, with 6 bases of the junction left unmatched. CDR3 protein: CASSNDRVAYNEQFF. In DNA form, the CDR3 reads TGTGCCAGCAGCAACGACAGGGTCGCCTACAATGAGCAGTTCTTC.

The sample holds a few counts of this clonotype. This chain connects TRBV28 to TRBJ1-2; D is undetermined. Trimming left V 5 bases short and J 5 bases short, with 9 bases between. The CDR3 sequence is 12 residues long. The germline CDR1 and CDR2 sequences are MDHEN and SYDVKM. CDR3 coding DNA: TGTGCCAGCAGTCCCAGTCTATATGGCTACACCTTC. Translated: CASSPSLYGYTF.